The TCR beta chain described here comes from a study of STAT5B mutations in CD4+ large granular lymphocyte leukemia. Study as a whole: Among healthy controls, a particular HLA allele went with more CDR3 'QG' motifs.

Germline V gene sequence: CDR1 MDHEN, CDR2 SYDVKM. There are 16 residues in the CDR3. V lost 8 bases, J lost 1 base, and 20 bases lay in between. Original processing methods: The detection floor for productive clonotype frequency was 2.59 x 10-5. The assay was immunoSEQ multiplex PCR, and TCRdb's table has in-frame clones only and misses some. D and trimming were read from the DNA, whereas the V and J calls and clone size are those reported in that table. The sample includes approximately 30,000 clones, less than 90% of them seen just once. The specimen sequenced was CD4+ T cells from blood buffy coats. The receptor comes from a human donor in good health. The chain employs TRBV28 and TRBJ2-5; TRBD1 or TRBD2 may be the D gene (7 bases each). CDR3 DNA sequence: TGTGCCAGCGGCTCAGGGGGGGCAGGGTCCCAAGAGACCCAGTACTTC. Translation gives CASGSGGAGSQETQYF. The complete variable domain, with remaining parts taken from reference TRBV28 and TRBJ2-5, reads DVKVTQSSRYLVKRTGEKVFLECVQDMDHENMFWYRQDPGLGLRLIYFSYDVKMKEKGDIPEGYSVSREKKERFSLILESASTNQTSMYLCASGSGGAGSQETQYFGPGTRLLVL.